Below, 13 T cell receptor beta chains from the same sample are listed, as sequenced in a study of blood T cell repertoires in COVID-19. Data came from immunoSEQ multiplex PCR; TCRdb stores just in-frame clones and leaves some out. Among approximately 250,000 clones, more than 70% were seen once, and the ten largest hold 0.95% to 1.5%. Sequences were obtained from PBMCs or T cells enriched from blood (not recorded which). The receptors here all came from a woman aged 40-49 years with acute COVID-19.

This chain links TRBV4-1 with TRBJ2-7; 8 nucleotides match TRBD2. Germline CDR1 is MGHRA and CDR2 is YSYEKL. J lost 3 bases, V lost 0 bases, and 7 bases had no gene match. The CDR3 consists of 16 residues. CDR3 bases: TGCGCCAGCAGCCAAGAGTTCTTAGCGGGACACTACGAGCAGTACTTC. Translating it yields CASSQEFLAGHYEQYF.

The V call is TRBV11-3, the J call TRBJ2-3; 7 bases line up with TRBD2. In germline, CDR1 is SGHNT, CDR2 YENEEA. The CDR3 totals 15 residues. Trimming cost V 4 bases and J 5 bases; bases outside gene matches: 9. The CDR3 loop reads CASSSRGSVGDTQYF. CDR3 DNA sequence: TGTGCCAGCAGCTCACGCGGGAGTGTCGGAGATACGCAGTATTTT.

The V and J genes are TRBV10-3 and TRBJ2-3; D perhaps matches TRBD1 (5 bases). The CDR3 extends over 16 amino acids. Trimming took off 3 bases at V and 1 base at J, with 14 bases between the two ends. Germline-derived CDR1 and CDR2 are ENHRY and SYGVKD. CDR3 nucleotide sequence: TGTGCCATCAGTGATATCTCCAGGGAAGGCACAGATACGCAGTATTTT. Translation: CAISDISREGTDTQYF.

CDR3 residues: CASSEPGVGSEAFF. In nucleotides, the CDR3 is TGCGCCAGCAGCGAACCCGGGGTAGGATCTGAAGCTTTCTTT. The chain is built from TRBV10-2 and TRBJ1-1; no reliable D call. CDR3 length: 14 amino acids. Germline loops: CDR1 WSHSY, CDR2 SAAADI. Trimming removed 6 bases from V and 6 bases from J, with 17 bases in between.

A single count supports this clone. V and J are TRBV28 and TRBJ1-1; D unclear. The germline CDR1 and CDR2 sequences are MDHEN and SYDVKM. The CDR3 contains 12 residues. The V end lost 5 bases, the J end lost 3 bases, and 7 bases lay between the germline ends. CDR3: CASSPGYTEAFF. The CDR3 bases are TGTGCCAGCAGTCCGGGGTACACTGAAGCTTTCTTT.

The V gene is TRBV7-3, the J gene TRBJ2-5; D perhaps matches TRBD1 (8 bases). Trimming shortened V by 4 bases and J by 5 bases, and 14 bases separated the two germline ends. The CDR3 has 14 amino acids. The germline CDR1 and CDR2 sequences are SGHTA and FQGTGA. The CDR3 loop reads CASSSTGEGETQYF. Written as DNA, the CDR3 is TGTGCCAGCAGCTCGACAGGGGAGGGGGAGACCCAGTACTTC.

In nucleotides, the CDR3 is TGTGCCAGCAGCCCGGGACTAGTCAACCAAGAGACCCAGTACTTC. It is translated as CASSPGLVNQETQYF. V and J are TRBV5-4 and TRBJ2-5; 8 bases are shared with TRBD2. The CDR3 is 15 amino acids. Germline CDR1 reads SGHNT; CDR2 reads YYREEE (reference sequence). The junction had 5 bases not matched to a gene; V was cut back by 4 bases and J by 0 bases.

The chain joins TRBV4-1 to TRBJ2-2, with TRBD1 as a possible D gene (5 bases). Trimming took off 4 bases at V and 8 bases at J, with 8 bases between the two ends. Germline CDR1 is MGHRA and CDR2 is YSYEKL. The CDR3 extends over 12 amino acids. The CDR3 nucleotides read TGCGCCAGCAGCCCCCAGGGAGGGGAGCTGTTTTTT. Its protein is CASSPQGGELFF.

The rearrangement links TRBV12-5 to TRBJ2-3; TRBD1 matches at 11 bases. The CDR3 loop spans 15 amino acids. The V and J ends lost 3 bases and 4 bases, in that order; junction bases with no gene match: 3. In germline, CDR1 is LGHNT, CDR2 FRNRAP. CDR3 sequence reads: CASGFGQGASDTQYF. CDR3 DNA sequence: TGTGCTAGTGGTTTCGGACAGGGGGCGTCAGATACGCAGTATTTT.

The chain is built from TRBV5-4 and TRBJ2-1, with D possibly matching TRBD2 (5 bases). Germline V CDR1 and CDR2: SGHNT, YYREEE (reference sequence). Deletions cut 0 bases from V and 0 bases from J, with 10 bases between. This CDR3 contains 16 residues. This CDR3 reads CASSLGAAPSYNEQFF. In DNA, the CDR3 is TGTGCCAGCAGCTTGGGAGCGGCCCCCTCCTACAATGAGCAGTTCTTC.

Only a few counts were recorded for this clone. This chain connects TRBV27 to TRBJ1-1, with D tentatively TRBD1 (5 bases). Germline loops: CDR1 MNHEY, CDR2 SMNVEV (reference sequence). With 6 bases removed from V and 2 bases from J, the gap between germline ends came to 10 bases. CDR3 length: 13 amino acids. Here the CDR3 DNA reads TGTGCCAGCAGCCACGACAGAAACACTGAAGCTTTCTTT. It codes for CASSHDRNTEAFF.

The gene calls are TRBV6-2 or TRBV6-3 and TRBJ2-1; a possible D gene is TRBD2 (6 bases). The CDR3 has 16 amino acids. The germline V gene encodes CDR1 MNHEY and CDR2 SVGEGT. V lost 0 bases and J 9 bases, leaving 18 bases between the germline ends. The CDR3 nucleotides are TGTGCCAGCAGTTACTCGGCCAGCGGCCTGGGGGGTGAGCAGTTCTTC. Translation: CASSYSASGLGGEQFF.

The chain joins TRBV18 to TRBJ2-5, with 7 bases identical to TRBD1. Trimming at V came to 0 bases and at J to 3 bases, leaving 7 bases not matched to a gene. CDR3 length: 16 amino acids. The V gene's germline CDR1 is KGHSH and CDR2 LQKENI. CDR3 bases: TGTGCCAGCTCACCACCTGACAGGGTGGGGGAAGAGACCCAGTACTTC. This encodes CASSPPDRVGEETQYF.